This T cell receptor (beta chain) comes out of a study of metastatic and nonmetastatic thyroid tumors. Turning to the study itself: Repertoire comparison spanned blood and tumor or nodule tissue of malignant and benign thyroid patients. Study outcomes and limitations: The reported finding was significantly higher TCR beta diversity in malignant thyroid tumors relative to benign nodules, in blood and tumor.

This clone was detected many times. Antigen: not known. One junction end disagrees with the germline gene, perhaps due to a read error. Original analysis: A papillary thyroid cancer distant-metastasis classifier was built from CDR3 differences across clinicopathological groups. Using MiXCR, TCRdb re-called clones from the PCR reads. None of the V and J calls come from the authors' own analysis; TCRdb made them. The table has under 30,000 clones, 20% to 25% seen once. Germline V gives CDR1 SSHAT, CDR2 FNYEAQ (reference sequence). The CDR3 runs 15 residues. Ahead of thyroid surgery, no patient had received treatment of any kind.

This receptor was taken from a female donor with papillary thyroid cancer or a benign thyroid nodule (not recorded which). Some clones in this sample may be carry-over from other donors' samples. The sequencing sample was made of blood. The V and J genes are TRBV7-7 and TRBJ1-4; no clear D gene. The CDR3 region is CASSLSWERSEKLFF. The CDR3 DNA reads TGTGCTAGCAGCTTGTCCTGGGAACGGAGCGAAAAACTGTTTTTT.